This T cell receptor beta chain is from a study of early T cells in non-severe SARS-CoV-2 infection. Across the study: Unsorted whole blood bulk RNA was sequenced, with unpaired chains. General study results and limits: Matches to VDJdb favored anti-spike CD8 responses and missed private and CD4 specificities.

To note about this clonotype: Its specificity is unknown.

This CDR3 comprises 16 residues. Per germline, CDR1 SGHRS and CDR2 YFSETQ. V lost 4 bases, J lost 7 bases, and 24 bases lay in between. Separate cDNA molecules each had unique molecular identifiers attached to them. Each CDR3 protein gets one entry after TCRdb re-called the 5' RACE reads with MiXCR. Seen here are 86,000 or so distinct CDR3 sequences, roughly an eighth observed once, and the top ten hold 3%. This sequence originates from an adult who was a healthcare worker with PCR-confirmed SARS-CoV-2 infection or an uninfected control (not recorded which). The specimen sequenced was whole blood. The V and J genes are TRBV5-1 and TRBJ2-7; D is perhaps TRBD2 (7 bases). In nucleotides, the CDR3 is TGCGCCAGCAGCCCGCGCTTGGGGGCGGGAGAAGCAGAGCAGTACTTC. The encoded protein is CASSPRLGAGEAEQYF.